The source of this TCR beta chain is a study of radiation and T cells in renal cell carcinoma. Study summary: Nephrectomy followed 15 Gy stereotactic body radiation by 4 weeks. Study outcomes and limitations: In blood, top tumor clones expanded by 2 weeks, shrinking by 4.

CDR1 is SGHAT and CDR2 is FQNNGV in the germline V gene. CDR3 length: 14 residues. V gave up 0 bases and J gave up 3 bases, with 9 bases separating them. Assay used: immunoSEQ multiplex PCR; TCRdb lists only in-frame clones, some missing. Of about 130,000 clones listed, approximately 90% are singletons. Time point indicated: baseline pretreatment blood. As for treatment: 15 Gy SBRT to primary tumor, nephrectomy 4 weeks later. Radiation-treated patients gave blood at baseline, week 2 and week 4. Points on this clone: Its antigen is not identified.

V and J are TRBV11-2 and TRBJ2-7; TRBD2 might be the D (5 bases). Source: blood, taken from a patient whose treatment included radiotherapy and nephrectomy. This clonotype originated in a woman in her fifties or sixties with renal cell carcinoma. CDR3 coding DNA: TGTGCCAGCAGCTTAGACGGGGTTAACTACGAGCAGTACTTC. This gives the protein CASSLDGVNYEQYF. Drawing the rest from reference TRBV11-2 and TRBJ2-7, the complete variable domain is EAGVAQSPRYKIIEKRQSVAFWCNPISGHATLYWYQQILGQGPKLLIQFQNNGVVDDSQLPKDRFSAERLKGVDSTLKIQPAKLEDSAVYLCASSLDGVNYEQYFGPGTRLTVT.